This TCR beta chain was sequenced for a study of T cells in women clearing cervical HPV infection. Whole-study context: Case blood drawn at lesion detection; control blood after infection cleared.

The V segment lost 5 bases and the J segment 0 bases; nucleotides outside the gene matches: 6. This CDR3 has 15 amino acids. In germline, CDR1 is SEHNR, CDR2 FQNEAQ (reference sequence). Some clones are missing from TCRdb's copy, which holds only in-frame ones; the method was immunoSEQ multiplex PCR. The sample totals 20,000 to 30,000 clones; its top ten clones hold around 10%. MY09/MY11 PCR detected cervical HPV DNA; dot-blot assigned genotypes. As regards this clone: The read falls 3 residues short of the CDR3 end, and the missing part is taken from the germline J gene.

The sequenced sample was blood buffy coat. The chain couples TRBV7-9 to TRBJ1-2, with 7 bases aligning to TRBD1. The receptor's source is a woman between 18 and 69 years old with a cervical HPV16 infection that either progressed to CIN3+ or cleared (not recorded which). The CDR3: CASSRRDSSNYGYTF. The part of the CDR3 DNA that was read is TGTGCCAGCAGCAGACGGGACAGCTCTAACTATGGC.